This T cell receptor beta chain was captured in a study of preoperative IRX-2 immunotherapy in early breast cancer. CDR3 length: 13 residues. Germline V CDR1 and CDR2: GTSNPN, SVGIG (reference sequence). The ends were cut back, 6 bases at V and 6 bases at J, with 16 bases in the middle. Treatment indicated: preoperative locoregional IRX-2 cytokine immunotherapy. Preoperative locoregional IRX-2 cytokine immunotherapy was tested in the phase Ib source study. Profiling relied on immunoSEQ multiplex PCR, and the TCRdb table lists in-frame clones only, not all of them. The sample includes 35,000 to 45,000 clones, around 77% of them seen just once.

Sequenced here: tumor tissue, sampled after IRX-2 immunotherapy. The receptor was isolated from a human donor with breast cancer. V is TRBV30 and J is TRBJ2-3; no definite D call. Written as DNA, the CDR3 is TGTGCCTGCCTCCACCCCTACCGGGATACGCAGTATTTT. Amino acid sequence: CACLHPYRDTQYF.